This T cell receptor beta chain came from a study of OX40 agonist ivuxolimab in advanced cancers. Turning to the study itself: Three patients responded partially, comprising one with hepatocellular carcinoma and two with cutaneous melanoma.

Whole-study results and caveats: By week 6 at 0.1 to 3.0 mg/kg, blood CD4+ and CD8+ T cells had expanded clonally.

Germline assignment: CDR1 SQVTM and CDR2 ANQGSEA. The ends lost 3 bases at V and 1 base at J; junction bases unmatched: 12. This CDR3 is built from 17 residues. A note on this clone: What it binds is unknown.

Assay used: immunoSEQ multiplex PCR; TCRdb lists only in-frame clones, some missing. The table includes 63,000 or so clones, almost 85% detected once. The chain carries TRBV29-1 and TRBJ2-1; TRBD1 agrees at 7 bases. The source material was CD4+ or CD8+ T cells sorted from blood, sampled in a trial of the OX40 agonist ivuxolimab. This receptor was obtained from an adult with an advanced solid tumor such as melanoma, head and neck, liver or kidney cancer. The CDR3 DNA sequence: TGCAGCGTTGATGGTCGCCCGACAGGGATATCCTACAATGAGCAGTTCTTC. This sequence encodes CSVDGRPTGISYNEQFF.